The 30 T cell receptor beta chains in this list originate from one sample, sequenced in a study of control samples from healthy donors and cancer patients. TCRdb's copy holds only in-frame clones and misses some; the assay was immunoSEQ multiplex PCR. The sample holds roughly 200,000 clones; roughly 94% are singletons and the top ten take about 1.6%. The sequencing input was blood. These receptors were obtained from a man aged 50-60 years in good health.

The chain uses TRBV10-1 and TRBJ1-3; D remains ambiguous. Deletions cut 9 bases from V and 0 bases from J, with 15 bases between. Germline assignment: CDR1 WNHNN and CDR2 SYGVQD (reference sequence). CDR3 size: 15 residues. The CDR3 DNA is TGCGCCAGGAGCGTAGGCAGGAACTCTGGAAACACCATATATTTT. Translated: CARSVGRNSGNTIYF.

In DNA, the CDR3 is TGTGCCAGTAGCATCCGGGACGGACGCTATGGCTACACCTTC. Amino acid sequence: CASSIRDGRYGYTF. The chain combines TRBV19 with TRBJ1-2; perhaps TRBD1 as D (5 bases). The CDR3 has 14 amino acids. In germline, CDR1 is LNHDA, CDR2 SQIVND (reference sequence). V was shortened by 6 bases and J by 4 bases, with 15 bases between the two germline ends.

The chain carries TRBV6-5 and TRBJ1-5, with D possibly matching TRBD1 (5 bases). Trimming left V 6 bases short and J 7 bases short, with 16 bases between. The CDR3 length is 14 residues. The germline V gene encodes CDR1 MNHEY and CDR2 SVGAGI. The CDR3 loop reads CASSRGGEWQPQHF. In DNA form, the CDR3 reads TGTGCCAGCAGCCGGGGAGGGGAGTGGCAGCCCCAGCATTTT.

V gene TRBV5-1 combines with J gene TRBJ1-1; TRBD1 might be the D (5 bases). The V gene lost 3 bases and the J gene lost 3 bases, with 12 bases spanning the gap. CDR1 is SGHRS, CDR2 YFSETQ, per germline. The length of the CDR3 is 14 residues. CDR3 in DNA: TGCGCCAGCAGCTCCAGGGAGGAGTACACTGAAGCTTTCTTT. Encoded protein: CASSSREEYTEAFF.

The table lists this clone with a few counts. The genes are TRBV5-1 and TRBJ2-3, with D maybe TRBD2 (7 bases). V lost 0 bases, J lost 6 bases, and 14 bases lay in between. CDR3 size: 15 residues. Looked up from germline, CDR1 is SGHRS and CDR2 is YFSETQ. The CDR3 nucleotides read TGCGCCAGCAGCTTGGGAGGCGGGGGCTGGGATACGCAGTATTTT. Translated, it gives CASSLGGGGWDTQYF.

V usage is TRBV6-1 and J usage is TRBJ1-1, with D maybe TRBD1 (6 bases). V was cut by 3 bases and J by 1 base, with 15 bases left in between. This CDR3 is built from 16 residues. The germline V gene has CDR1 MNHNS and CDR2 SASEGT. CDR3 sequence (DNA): TGTGCCAGCAGTGAGTTGAGGGGGAGGTCGAACACTGAAGCTTTCTTT. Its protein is CASSELRGRSNTEAFF.

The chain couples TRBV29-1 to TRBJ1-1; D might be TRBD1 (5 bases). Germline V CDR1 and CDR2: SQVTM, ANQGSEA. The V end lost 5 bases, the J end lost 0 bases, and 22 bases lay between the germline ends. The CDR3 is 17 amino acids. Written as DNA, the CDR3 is TGCAGCGTTTCACACTTGAGGCAGTGGGGCCTGAACACTGAAGCTTTCTTT. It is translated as CSVSHLRQWGLNTEAFF.

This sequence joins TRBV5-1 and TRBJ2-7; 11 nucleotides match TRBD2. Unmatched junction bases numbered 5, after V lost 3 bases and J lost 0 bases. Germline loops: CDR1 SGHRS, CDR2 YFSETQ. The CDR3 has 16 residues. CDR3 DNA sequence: TGCGCCAGCAGCTGGGGACTAGCGGACCTCTCCTACGAGCAGTACTTC. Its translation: CASSWGLADLSYEQYF.

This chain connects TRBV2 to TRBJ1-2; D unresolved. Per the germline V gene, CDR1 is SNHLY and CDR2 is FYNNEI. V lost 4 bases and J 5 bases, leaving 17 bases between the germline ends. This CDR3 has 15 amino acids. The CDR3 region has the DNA TGTGCCAGCAGTGGTGCCGAGATACTAAGTTATGGCTACACCTTC. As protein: CASSGAEILSYGYTF.

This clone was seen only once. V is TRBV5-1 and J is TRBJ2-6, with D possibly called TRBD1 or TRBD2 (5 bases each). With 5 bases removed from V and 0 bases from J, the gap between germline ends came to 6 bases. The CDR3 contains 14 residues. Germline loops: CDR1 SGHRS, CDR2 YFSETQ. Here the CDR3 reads CASRGDSGANVLTF. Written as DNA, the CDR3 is TGCGCCAGCAGGGGGGACTCTGGGGCCAACGTCCTGACTTTC.

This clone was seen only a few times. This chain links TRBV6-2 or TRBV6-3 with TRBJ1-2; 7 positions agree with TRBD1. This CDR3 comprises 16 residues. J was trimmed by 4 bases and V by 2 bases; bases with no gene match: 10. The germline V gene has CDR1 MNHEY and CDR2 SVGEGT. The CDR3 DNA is TGTGCCAGCAGTTACACCCTAGGACAGGCCGTCTATGGCTACACCTTC. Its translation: CASSYTLGQAVYGYTF.

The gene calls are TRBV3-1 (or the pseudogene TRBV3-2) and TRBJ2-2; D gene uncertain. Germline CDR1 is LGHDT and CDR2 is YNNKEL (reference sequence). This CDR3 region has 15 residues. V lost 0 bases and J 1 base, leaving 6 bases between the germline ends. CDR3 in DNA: TGTGCCAGCAGCCAAGATTTGAAGAACACCGGGGAGCTGTTTTTT. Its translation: CASSQDLKNTGELFF.

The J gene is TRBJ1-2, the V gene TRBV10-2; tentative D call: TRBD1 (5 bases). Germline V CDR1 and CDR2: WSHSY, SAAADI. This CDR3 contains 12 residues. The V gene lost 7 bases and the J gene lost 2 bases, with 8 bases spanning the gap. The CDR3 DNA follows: TGCGCCAGCACGCAGGGAAACTATGGCTACACCTTC. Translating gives CASTQGNYGYTF.

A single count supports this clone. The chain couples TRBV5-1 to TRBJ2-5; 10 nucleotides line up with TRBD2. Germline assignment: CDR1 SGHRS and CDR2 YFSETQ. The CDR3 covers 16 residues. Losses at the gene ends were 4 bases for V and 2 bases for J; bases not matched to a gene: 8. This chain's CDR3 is CASSPGASGGQETQYF. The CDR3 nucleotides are TGCGCCAGCAGCCCCGGGGCTAGCGGGGGACAAGAGACCCAGTACTTC.

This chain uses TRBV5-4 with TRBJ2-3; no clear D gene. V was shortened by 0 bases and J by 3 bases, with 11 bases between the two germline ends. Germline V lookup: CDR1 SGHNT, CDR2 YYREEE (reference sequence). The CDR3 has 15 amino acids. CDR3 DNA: TGTGCCAGCAGCTTGGGTCTTCGTATAACAGATACGCAGTATTTT. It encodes CASSLGLRITDTQYF.

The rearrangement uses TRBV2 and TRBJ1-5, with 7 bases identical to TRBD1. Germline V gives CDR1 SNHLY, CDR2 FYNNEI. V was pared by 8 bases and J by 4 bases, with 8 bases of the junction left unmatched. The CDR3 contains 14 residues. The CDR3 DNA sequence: TGTGCCAGCGGGAAGACAGGGCCTAATCAGCCCCAGCATTTT. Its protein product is CASGKTGPNQPQHF.

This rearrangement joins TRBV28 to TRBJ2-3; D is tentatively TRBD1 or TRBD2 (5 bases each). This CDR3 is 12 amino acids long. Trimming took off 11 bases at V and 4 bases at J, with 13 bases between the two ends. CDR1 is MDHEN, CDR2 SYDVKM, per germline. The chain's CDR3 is CAGARASDTQYF. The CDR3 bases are TGTGCCGGGGCGAGGGCGTCAGATACGCAGTATTTT. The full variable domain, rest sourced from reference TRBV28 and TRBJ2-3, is DVKVTQSSRYLVKRTGEKVFLECVQDMDHENMFWYRQDPGLGLRLIYFSYDVKMKEKGDIPEGYSVSREKKERFSLILESASTNQTSMYLCAGARASDTQYFGPGTRLTVL.

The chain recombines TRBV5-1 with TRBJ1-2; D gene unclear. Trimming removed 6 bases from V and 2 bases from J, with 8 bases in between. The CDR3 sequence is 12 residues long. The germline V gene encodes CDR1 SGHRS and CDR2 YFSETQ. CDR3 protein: CASTDTNYGYTF. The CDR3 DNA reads TGCGCCAGCACTGATACCAACTATGGCTACACCTTC.

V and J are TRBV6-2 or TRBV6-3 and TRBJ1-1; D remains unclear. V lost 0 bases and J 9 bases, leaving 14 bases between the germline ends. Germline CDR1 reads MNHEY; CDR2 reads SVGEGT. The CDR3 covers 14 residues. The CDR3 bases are TGTGCCAGCAGTTACTCGAAGGAAGGGAGTCAAGCTTTCTTT. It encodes CASSYSKEGSQAFF.

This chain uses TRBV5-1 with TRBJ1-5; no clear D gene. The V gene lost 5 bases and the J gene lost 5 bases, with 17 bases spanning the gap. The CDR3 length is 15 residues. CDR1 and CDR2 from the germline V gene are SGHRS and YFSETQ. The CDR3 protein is CASSPGEVSDQPQHF. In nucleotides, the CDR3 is TGCGCCAGCAGTCCCGGGGAGGTCAGCGATCAGCCCCAGCATTTT.

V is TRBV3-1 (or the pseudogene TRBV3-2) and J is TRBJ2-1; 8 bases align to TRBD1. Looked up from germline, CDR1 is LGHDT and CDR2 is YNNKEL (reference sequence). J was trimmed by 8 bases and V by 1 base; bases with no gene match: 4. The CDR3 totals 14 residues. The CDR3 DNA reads TGTGCCAGCAGCCAAGGGACAGGGTACGATGAGCAGTTCTTC. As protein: CASSQGTGYDEQFF.

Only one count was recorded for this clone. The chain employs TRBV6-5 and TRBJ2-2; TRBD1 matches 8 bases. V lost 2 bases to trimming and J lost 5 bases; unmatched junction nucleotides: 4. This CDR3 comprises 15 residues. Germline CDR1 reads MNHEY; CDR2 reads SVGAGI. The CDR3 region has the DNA TGTGCCAGCAGTTACGACAGGGGTTGGACCGGGGAGCTGTTTTTT. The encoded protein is CASSYDRGWTGELFF.

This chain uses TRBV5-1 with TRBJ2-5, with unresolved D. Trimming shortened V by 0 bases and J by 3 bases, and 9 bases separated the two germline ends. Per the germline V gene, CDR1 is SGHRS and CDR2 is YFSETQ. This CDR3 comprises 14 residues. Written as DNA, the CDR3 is TGCGCCAGCAGCTTGGAGCAGGCCGAAGAGACCCAGTACTTC. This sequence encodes CASSLEQAEETQYF.

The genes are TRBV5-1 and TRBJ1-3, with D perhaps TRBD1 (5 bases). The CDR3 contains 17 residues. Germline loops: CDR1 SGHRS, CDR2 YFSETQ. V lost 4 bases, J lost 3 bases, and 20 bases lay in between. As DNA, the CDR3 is TGCGCCAGCAGCACCGACGAGGGGACTGGGGGTGGAAACACCATATATTTT. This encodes CASSTDEGTGGGNTIYF. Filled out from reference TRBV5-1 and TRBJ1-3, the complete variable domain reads KAGVTQTPRYLIKTRGQQVTLSCSPISGHRSVSWYQQTPGQGLQFLFEYFSETQRNKGNFPGRFSGRQFSNSRSEMNVSTLELGDSALYLCASSTDEGTGGGNTIYFGEGSWLTVV.

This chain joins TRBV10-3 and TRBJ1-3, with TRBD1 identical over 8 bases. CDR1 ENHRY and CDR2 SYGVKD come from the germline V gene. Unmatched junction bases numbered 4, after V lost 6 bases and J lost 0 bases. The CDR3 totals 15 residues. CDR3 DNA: TGTGCCATCAGGGCGGACAGGGTCTCTGGAAACACCATATATTTT. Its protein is CAIRADRVSGNTIYF.

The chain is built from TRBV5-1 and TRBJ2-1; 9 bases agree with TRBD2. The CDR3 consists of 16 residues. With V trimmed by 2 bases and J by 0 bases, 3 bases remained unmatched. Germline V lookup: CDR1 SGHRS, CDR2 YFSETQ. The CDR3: CASSLAGGISYNEQFF. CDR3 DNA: TGCGCCAGCAGCTTAGCGGGGGGTATCTCCTACAATGAGCAGTTCTTC. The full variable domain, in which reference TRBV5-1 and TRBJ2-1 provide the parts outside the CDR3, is KAGVTQTPRYLIKTRGQQVTLSCSPISGHRSVSWYQQTPGQGLQFLFEYFSETQRNKGNFPGRFSGRQFSNSRSEMNVSTLELGDSALYLCASSLAGGISYNEQFFGPGTRLTVL.

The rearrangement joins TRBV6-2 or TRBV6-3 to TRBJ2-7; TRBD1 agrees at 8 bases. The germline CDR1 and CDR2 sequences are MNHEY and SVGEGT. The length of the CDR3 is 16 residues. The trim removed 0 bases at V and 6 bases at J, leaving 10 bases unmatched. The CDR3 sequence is CASSYSGTGLLGEQYF. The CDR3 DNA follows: TGTGCCAGCAGTTACTCAGGGACAGGCCTATTGGGCGAGCAGTACTTC.

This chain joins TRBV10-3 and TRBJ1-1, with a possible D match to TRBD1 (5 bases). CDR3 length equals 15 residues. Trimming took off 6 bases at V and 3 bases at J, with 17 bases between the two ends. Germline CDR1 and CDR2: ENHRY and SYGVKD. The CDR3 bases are TGTGCCATCAGGAGTTTCTTGGGGCAGGACACTGAAGCTTTCTTT. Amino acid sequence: CAIRSFLGQDTEAFF.

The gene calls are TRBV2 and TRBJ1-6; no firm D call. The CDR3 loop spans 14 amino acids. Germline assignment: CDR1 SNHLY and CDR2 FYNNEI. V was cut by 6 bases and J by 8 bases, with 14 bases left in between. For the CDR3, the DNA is TGTGCCAGCAGCGTGAGCACGCGAGATTCACCCCTCCACTTT. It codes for CASSVSTRDSPLHF.

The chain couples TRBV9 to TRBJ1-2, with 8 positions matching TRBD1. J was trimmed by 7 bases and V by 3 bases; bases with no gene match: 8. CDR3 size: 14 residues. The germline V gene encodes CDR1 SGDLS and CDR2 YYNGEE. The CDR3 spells CASSEDPGGPGYTF. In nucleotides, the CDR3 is TGTGCCAGCAGCGAGGACCCAGGGGGCCCTGGCTACACCTTC.